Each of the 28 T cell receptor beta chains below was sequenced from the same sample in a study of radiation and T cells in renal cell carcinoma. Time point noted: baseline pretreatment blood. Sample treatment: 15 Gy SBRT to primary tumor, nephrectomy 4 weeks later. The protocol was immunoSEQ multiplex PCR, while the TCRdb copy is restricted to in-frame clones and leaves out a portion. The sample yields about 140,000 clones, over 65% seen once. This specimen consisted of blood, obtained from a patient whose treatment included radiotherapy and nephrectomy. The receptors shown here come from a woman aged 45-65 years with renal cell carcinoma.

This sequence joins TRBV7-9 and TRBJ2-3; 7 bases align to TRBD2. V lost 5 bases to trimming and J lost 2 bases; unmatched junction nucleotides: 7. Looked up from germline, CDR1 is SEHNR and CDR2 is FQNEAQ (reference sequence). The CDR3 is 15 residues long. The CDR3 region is CASSLSAGVTDTQYF. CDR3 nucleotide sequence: TGTGCCAGCAGCCTATCGGCGGGAGTCACAGATACGCAGTATTTT.

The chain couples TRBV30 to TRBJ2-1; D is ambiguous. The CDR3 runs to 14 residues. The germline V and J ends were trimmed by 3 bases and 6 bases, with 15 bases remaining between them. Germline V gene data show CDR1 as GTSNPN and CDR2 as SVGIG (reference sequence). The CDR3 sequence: CAWSRRRGANEQFF. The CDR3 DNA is TGTGCCTGGAGCCGTAGGAGAGGTGCCAATGAGCAGTTCTTC.

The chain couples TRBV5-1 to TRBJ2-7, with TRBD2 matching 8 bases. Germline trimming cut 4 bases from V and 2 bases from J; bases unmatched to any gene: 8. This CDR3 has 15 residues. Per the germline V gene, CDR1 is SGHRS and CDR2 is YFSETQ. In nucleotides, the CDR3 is TGCGCCAGCAGCCAGATGAGCGGGGGTCCCTACGAGCAGTACTTC. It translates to CASSQMSGGPYEQYF.

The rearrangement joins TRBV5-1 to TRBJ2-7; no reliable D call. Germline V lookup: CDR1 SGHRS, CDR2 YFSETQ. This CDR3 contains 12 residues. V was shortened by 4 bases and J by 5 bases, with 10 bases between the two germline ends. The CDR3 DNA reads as TGCGCCAGCAGCCCGGACGCCCACGAGCAGTACTTC. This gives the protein CASSPDAHEQYF.

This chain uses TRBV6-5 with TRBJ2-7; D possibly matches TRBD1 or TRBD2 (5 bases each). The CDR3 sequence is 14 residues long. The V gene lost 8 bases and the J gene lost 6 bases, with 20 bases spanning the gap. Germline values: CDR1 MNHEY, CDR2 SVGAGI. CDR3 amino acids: CASALNGGVGEQYF. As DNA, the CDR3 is TGTGCCAGCGCCCTCAATGGGGGAGTCGGCGAGCAGTACTTC.

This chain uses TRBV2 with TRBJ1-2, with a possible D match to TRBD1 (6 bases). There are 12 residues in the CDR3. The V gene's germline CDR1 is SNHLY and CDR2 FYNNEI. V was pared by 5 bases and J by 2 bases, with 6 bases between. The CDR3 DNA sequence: TGTGCCAGCAGTACAGGGAACTATGGCTACACCTTC. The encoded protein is CASSTGNYGYTF.

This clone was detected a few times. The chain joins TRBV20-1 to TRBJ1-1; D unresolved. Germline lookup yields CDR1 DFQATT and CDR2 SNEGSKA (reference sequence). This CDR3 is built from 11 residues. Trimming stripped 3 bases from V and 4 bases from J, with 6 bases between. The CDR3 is CSASPTTEAFF. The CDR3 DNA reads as TGCAGTGCTAGCCCGACCACTGAAGCTTTCTTT.

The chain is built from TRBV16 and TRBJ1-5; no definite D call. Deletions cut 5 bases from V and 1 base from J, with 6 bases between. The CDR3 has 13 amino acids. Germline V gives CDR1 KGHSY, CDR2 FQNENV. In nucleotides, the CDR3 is TGTGCCAGCAGCGGACGCAGCAATCAGCCCCAGCATTTT. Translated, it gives CASSGRSNQPQHF.

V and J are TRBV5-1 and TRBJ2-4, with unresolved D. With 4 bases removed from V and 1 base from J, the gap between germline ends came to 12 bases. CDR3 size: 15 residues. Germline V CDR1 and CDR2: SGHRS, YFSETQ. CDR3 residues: CASSQTGLAKNIQYF. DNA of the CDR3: TGCGCCAGCAGCCAGACCGGCTTGGCCAAAAACATTCAGTACTTC.

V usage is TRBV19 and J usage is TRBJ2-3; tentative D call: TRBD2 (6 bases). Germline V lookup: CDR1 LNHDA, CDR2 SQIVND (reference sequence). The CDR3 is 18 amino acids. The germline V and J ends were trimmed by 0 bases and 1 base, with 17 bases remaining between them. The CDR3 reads CASSIEGRQRTRTDTQYF. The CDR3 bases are TGTGCCAGTAGTATAGAGGGGAGGCAGCGGACCCGCACAGATACGCAGTATTTT.

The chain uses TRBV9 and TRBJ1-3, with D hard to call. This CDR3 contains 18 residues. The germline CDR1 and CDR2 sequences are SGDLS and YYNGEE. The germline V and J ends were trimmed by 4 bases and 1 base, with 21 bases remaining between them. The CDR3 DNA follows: TGTGCCAGCAGCTCACGGAGGTCGGGTACGAGGTCTGGAAACACCATATATTTT. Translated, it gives CASSSRRSGTRSGNTIYF.

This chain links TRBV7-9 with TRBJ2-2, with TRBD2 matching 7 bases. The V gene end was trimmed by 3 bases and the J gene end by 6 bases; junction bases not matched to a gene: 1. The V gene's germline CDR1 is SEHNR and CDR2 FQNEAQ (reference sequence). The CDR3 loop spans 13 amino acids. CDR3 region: CASSFGRSGELFF. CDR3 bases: TGTGCCAGCAGCTTCGGGAGGTCCGGGGAGCTGTTTTTT.

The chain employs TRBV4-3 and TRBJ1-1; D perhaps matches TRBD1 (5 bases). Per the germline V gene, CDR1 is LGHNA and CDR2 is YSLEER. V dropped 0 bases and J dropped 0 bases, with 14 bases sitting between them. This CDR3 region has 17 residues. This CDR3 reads CASSQETGDGMNTEAFF. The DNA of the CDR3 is TGCGCCAGCAGCCAAGAAACGGGGGACGGAATGAACACTGAAGCTTTCTTT.

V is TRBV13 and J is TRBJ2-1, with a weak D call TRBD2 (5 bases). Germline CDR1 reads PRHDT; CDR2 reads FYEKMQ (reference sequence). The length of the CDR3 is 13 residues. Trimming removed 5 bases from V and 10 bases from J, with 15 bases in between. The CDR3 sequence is CASSPTRAMEQFF. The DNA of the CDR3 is TGTGCCAGCAGCCCAACGAGGGCCATGGAGCAGTTCTTC.

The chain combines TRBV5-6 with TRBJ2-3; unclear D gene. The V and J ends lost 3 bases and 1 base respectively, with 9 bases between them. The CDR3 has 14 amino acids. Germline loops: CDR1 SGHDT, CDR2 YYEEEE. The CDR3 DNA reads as TGTGCCAGCAGCTCAGCCTCCCGCACAGATACGCAGTATTTT. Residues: CASSSASRTDTQYF.

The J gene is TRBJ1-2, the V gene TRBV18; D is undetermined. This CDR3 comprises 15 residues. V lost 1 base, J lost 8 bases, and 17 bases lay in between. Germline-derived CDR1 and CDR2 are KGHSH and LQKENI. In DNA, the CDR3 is TGTGCCAGCTCACCACAGGCAGGACCTCTGGGGGGCTACACCTTC. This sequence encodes CASSPQAGPLGGYTF.

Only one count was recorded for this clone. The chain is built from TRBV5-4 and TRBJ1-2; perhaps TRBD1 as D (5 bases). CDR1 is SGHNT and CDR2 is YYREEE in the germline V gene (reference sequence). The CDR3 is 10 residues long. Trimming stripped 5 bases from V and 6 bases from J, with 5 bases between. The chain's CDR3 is CASRGDGYTF. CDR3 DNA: TGTGCCAGCAGAGGGGATGGCTACACCTTC.

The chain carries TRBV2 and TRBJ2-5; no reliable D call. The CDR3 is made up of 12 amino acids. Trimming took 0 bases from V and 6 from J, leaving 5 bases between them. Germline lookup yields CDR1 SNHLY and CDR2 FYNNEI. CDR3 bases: TGTGCCAGCAGTGAAGCGGAGCAGACCCAGTACTTC. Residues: CASSEAEQTQYF.

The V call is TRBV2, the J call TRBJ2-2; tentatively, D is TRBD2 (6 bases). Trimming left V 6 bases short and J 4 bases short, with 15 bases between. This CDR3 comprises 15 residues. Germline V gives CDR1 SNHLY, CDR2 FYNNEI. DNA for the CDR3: TGTGCCAGCAGCGTGACTAGAGTCGGCACCGGGGAGCTGTTTTTT. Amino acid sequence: CASSVTRVGTGELFF.

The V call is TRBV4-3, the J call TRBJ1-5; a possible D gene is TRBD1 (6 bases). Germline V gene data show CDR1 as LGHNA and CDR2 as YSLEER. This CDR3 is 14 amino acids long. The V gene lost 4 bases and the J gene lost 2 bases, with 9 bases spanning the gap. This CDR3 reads CASSRRQGNQPQHF. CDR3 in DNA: TGCGCCAGCAGCCGAAGACAGGGCAATCAGCCCCAGCATTTT.

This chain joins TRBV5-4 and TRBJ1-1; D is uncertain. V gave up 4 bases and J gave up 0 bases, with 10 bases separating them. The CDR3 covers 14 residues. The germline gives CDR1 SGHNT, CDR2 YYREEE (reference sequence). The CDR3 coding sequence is TGTGCCAGCAGCCCATCAACCTTGAACACTGAAGCTTTCTTT. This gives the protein CASSPSTLNTEAFF.

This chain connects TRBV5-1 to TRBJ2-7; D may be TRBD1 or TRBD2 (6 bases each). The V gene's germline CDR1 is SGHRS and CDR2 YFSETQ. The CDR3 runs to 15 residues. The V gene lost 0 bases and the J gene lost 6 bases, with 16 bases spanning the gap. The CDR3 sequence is CASSLAKGGGSEQYF. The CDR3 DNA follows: TGCGCCAGCAGCTTGGCGAAGGGGGGAGGCAGCGAGCAGTACTTC.

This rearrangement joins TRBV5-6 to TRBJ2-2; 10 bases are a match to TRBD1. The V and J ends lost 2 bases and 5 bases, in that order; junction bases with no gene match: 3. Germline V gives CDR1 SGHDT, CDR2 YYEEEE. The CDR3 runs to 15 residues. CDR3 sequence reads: CASSFGTGVTGELFF. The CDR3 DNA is TGTGCCAGCAGCTTCGGGACAGGGGTTACCGGGGAGCTGTTTTTT.

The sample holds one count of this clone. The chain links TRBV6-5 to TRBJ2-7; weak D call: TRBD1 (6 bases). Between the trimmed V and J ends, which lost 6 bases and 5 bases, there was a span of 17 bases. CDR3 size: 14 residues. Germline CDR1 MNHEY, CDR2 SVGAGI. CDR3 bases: TGTGCCAGCAGACCCACGGACAGAGCCCACGAGCAGTACTTC. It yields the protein CASRPTDRAHEQYF.

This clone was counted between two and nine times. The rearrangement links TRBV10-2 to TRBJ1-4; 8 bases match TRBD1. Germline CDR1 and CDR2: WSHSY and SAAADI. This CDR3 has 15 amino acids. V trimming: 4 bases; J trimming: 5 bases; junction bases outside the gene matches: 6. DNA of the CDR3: TGCGCCAGCAGTGGGTGGACAGGGACCAATGAAAAACTGTTTTTT. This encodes CASSGWTGTNEKLFF.

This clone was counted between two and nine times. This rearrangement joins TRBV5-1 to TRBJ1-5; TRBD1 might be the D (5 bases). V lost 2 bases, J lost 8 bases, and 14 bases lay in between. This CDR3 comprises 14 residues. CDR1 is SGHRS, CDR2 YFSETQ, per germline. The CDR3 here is CASSFGTGTEPQHF. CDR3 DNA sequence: TGCGCCAGCAGCTTCGGGACGGGCACTGAGCCCCAGCATTTT. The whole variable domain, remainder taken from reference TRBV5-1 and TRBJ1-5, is KAGVTQTPRYLIKTRGQQVTLSCSPISGHRSVSWYQQTPGQGLQFLFEYFSETQRNKGNFPGRFSGRQFSNSRSEMNVSTLELGDSALYLCASSFGTGTEPQHFGDGTRLSIL.

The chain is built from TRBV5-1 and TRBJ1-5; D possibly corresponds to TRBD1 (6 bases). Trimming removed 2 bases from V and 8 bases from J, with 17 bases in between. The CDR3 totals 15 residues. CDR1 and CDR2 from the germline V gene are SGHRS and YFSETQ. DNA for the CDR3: TGCGCCAGCAGCTTAGGACAGTTAAACCGGGAGCCCCAGCATTTT. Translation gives CASSLGQLNREPQHF.

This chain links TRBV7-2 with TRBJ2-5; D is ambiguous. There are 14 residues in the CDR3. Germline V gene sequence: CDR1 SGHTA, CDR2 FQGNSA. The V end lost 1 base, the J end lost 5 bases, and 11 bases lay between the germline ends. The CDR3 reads CASSLGQIVETQYF. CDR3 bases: TGTGCCAGCAGCTTAGGTCAGATTGTCGAGACCCAGTACTTC.